This entry features one T cell receptor (beta chain) sequence. Its antigen remains unknown. The data are from a study of Ad26.COV2.S vaccination and SARS-CoV-2 variants. The study, taken as a whole, reports: TCR breadth and depth estimates may have understated total T cell responses. Spike-specific TCR breadth in vaccine recipients exceeded that seen in placebo recipients.

V shed 0 bases and J shed 0 bases, with 7 bases lying between them. Germline V lookup: CDR1 SGHNT, CDR2 YYREEE (reference sequence). This CDR3 has 14 residues. TCRdb keeps only in-frame clones here, not all; method: immunoSEQ multiplex PCR. The sample has around 320,000 clones; around 85% are singletons. Treatment here: about 20 received Ad26.COV2.S at low or high dose, single or two shots; roughly five received placebo; per-sample allocation not given. Day 63 following the first vaccine or placebo injection was when the samples were taken. Immunization relied on an Ad26 vector, which expressed Wuhan-strain SARS-CoV-2 spike.

The input for sequencing was peripheral blood, taken in a trial of Ad26.COV2.S vaccine versus placebo. The TCR comes from a person between 18 and 65 years old who received the Ad26.COV2.S COVID-19 vaccine or a placebo. The chain joins TRBV5-4 to TRBJ2-7; D not resolved. The CDR3 coding sequence is TGTGCCAGCAGCTTGGAGGCCAGCTCCTACGAGCAGTACTTC. Its translation is CASSLEASSYEQYF. The whole variable domain, filled in from reference TRBV5-4 and TRBJ2-7, reads ETGVTQSPTHLIKTRGQQVTLRCSSQSGHNTVSWYQQALGQGPQFIFQYYREEENGRGNFPPRFSGLQFPNYSSELNVNALELDDSALYLCASSLEASSYEQYFGPGTRLTVT.